The T cell receptor beta chain under discussion was sequenced for a study of shared clonotypes between healthy human individuals. The overall study: The donors, two women and a few men, were aged 18 to 49. The plates for each donor numbered three CD4 naive, three CD4 memory, two CD8 naive and one CD8 memory.

Per the germline V gene, CDR1 is MDHEN and CDR2 is SYDVKM. The CDR3 runs 15 residues. The V end was cut by 5 bases, the J end by 1 base, with 14 bases between. Comment on this clone: Its matching antigen is unknown.

General study results and limits: The four-donor shared clonotypes exceeded non-shared clonotypes in generation probability, with non-shared ones scoring lower.

The data were produced by immunoSEQ multiplex PCR, yet TCRdb's version contains in-frame clones alone and is incomplete. Of 650,000 to 750,000 clones in the sample, approximately 79% were seen once. This clonotype was obtained from a woman aged 30 to 39 in good health. The specimen was memory CD4+ T cells sorted from blood. Subset reported: CD45RA-negative fraction. The chain joins TRBV28 to TRBJ1-1; TRBD1 is a possible D gene (6 bases). The CDR3 bases are TGTGCCAGCAGTAGGGGGGTTGCGGGGAACACTGAAGCTTTCTTT. Protein product: CASSRGVAGNTEAFF.